A selection of T cell receptor beta chains follows, all from one sample in a study of T cells in Graves' hyperthyroidism and ophthalmopathy. Using its own MiXCR run on the multiplex PCR reads, TCRdb lists one record per CDR3 protein. The sample has 550,000 to 700,000 distinct CDR3 sequences, about 45% seen once; the top ten hold around 20%. Sequenced input: peripheral blood or thyroid tissue (not recorded which). These receptors were obtained from an adult woman with Graves' disease, either hyperthyroidism or ophthalmopathy (not recorded which). The CDR3 runs from the conserved cysteine through the conserved F or W. Fields, in order: D gene, clone size, J gene, V gene, CDR3 protein, CDR3 DNA. D genes are given only for firm matches. Clone size is given for some rows only: seen once, a few or many times, or a class if the clone is expanded.

D gene: .; clone size: .; J gene: TRBJ1-3; V gene: TRBV20-1; CDR3 protein: CSARDQGGNTIYF; CDR3 DNA: TGCAGTGCTAGAGATCAGGGAGGAAACACCATATATTTT
D gene: TRBD1; clone size: .; J gene: TRBJ1-5; V gene: TRBV2; CDR3 protein: CASSLGQGDNQPQHF; CDR3 DNA: TGTGCCAGCAGTTTGGGACAGGGGGACAATCAGCCCCAGCATTTT
D gene: .; clone size: many; J gene: TRBJ2-2; V gene: TRBV7-9; CDR3 protein: CASSLEAATGELFF; CDR3 DNA: TGTGCCAGCAGCTTAGAAGCGGCCACCGGGGAGCTGTTTTTT
D gene: .; clone size: many; J gene: TRBJ1-6; V gene: TRBV4-1; CDR3 protein: CASSPRGYNSPLHF; CDR3 DNA: TGCGCCAGCAGCCCCAGGGGCTATAATTCACCCCTCCACTTT
D gene: .; clone size: .; J gene: TRBJ1-1; V gene: TRBV7-2; CDR3 protein: CASSLSAITNTEAFF; CDR3 DNA: TGTGCCAGCAGCTTATCCGCGATAACGAACACTGAAGCTTTCTTT
D gene: .; clone size: once; J gene: TRBJ2-5; V gene: TRBV5-5; CDR3 protein: CASRRASRCTSQETQYF; CDR3 DNA: TGTGCCAGCAGGAGGGCTAGCAGGTGTACGTCCCAAGAGACCCAGTACTTC
D gene: .; clone size: .; J gene: TRBJ2-3; V gene: TRBV5-1; CDR3 protein: CASSWPSRDTQYF; CDR3 DNA: TGCGCCAGCAGCTGGCCTAGCAGAGATACGCAGTATTTT
D gene: .; clone size: many; J gene: TRBJ2-5; V gene: TRBV2; CDR3 protein: CASSEGETQYF; CDR3 DNA: TGTGCCAGCAGTGAGGGGGAGACCCAGTACTTC
D gene: TRBD1; clone size: .; J gene: TRBJ1-2; V gene: TRBV10-3; CDR3 protein: CASQGADYGYTF; CDR3 DNA: TGTGCTAGCCAGGGGGCAGACTATGGCTACACCTTC
D gene: .; clone size: .; J gene: TRBJ1-4; V gene: TRBV11-3; CDR3 protein: CASSPSREKLFF; CDR3 DNA: TGTGCCAGCTCACCTTCGCGTGAAAAACTGTTTTTT
D gene: .; clone size: many; J gene: TRBJ2-5; V gene: TRBV20-1; CDR3 protein: CSASISWVTQYF; CDR3 DNA: TGCAGTGCTAGTATTAGCTGGGTGACCCAGTACTTC
D gene: .; clone size: few; J gene: TRBJ1-1; V gene: TRBV10-3; CDR3 protein: CAIQTGTPNTEAFF; CDR3 DNA: TGTGCCATTCAAACCGGGACACCGAACACTGAAGCTTTCTTT
D gene: TRBD1; clone size: .; J gene: TRBJ2-5; V gene: TRBV5-1; CDR3 protein: CASSPTGTGEETQYF; CDR3 DNA: TGCGCCAGCAGCCCAACTGGGACAGGGGAAGAGACCCAGTACTTC
D gene: .; clone size: .; J gene: TRBJ1-1; V gene: TRBV9; CDR3 protein: CASSKSDTVKAFF; CDR3 DNA: TGTGCCAGCAGCAAAAGCGACACAGTAAAAGCTTTCTTT
D gene: TRBD2; clone size: many; J gene: TRBJ2-5; V gene: TRBV5-1; CDR3 protein: CASLEGTSGFGETQYF; CDR3 DNA: TGCGCCAGCCTCGAAGGGACTAGCGGGTTCGGGGAGACCCAGTACTTC
D gene: TRBD1; clone size: .; J gene: TRBJ2-7; V gene: TRBV7-3; CDR3 protein: CASSIGTGVYEQYF; CDR3 DNA: TGTGCCAGTAGCATCGGGACAGGAGTCTACGAGCAGTACTTC
D gene: .; clone size: .; J gene: TRBJ1-4; V gene: TRBV15; CDR3 protein: CATSREGLRLFF; CDR3 DNA: TGTGCCACCAGCAGAGAGGGCCTAAGGTTGTTTTTT